The clone carrying this TCR beta chain was detected only a few times. The data belong to a study of T-cell memory formation after mild COVID-19. This CDR3 is built from 16 residues. Germline V CDR1 and CDR2: SGHTA, FQGNSA. J lost 4 bases, V lost 5 bases, and 5 bases had no gene match. TCRdb processed the 5' RACE reads anew with MiXCR; each CDR3 protein has one entry. The table includes about 110,000 distinct CDR3 sequences, around 17% detected once. The chain carries TRBV7-2 and TRBJ2-2; 12 bases agree with TRBD2. The sequencing input was PBMCs or a T cell subset sorted from them (not recorded which). This clonotype was obtained from a man younger than 30 who had mild COVID-19 (a few samples of this study predate the infection). Cell type and time point are not known. The CDR3 DNA follows: TGTGCCAGCAGCACCCGACTAGCGGGGGTCACCGGGGAGCTGTTTTTT. Its translation is CASSTRLAGVTGELFF.